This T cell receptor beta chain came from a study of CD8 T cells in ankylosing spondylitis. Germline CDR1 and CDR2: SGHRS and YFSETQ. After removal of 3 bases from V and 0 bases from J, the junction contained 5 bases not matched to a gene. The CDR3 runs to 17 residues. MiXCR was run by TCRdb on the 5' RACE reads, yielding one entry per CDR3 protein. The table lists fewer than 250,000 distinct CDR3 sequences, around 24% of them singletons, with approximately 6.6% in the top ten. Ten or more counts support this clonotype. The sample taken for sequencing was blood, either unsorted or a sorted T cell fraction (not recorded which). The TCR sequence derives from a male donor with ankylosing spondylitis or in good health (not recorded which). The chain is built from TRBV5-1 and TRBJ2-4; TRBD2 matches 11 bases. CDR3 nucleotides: TGCGCCAGCAGCTCTGGGACTAGCGGACCAGCCAAAAACATTCAGTACTTC. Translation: CASSSGTSGPAKNIQYF.